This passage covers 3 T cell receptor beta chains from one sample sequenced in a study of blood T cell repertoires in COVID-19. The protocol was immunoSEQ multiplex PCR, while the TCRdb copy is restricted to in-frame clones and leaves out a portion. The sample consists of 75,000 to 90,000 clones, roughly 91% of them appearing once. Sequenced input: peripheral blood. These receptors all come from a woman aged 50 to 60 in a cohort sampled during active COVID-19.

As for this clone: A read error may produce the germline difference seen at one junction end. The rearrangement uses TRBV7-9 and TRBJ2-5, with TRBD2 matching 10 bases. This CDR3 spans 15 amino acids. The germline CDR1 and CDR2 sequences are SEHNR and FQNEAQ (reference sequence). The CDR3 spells CASTVSSGGAASVHF. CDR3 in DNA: TGTGCCAGCACGGTTTCGAGCGGGGGGGCCGCGTCTGTGCACTTC.

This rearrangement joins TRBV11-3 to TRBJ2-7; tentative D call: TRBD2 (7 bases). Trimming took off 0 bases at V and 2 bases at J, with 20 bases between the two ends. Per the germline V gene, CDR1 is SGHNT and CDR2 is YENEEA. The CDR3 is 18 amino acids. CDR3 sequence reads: CASSLEGGPASGAYEQYF. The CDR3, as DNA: TGTGCCAGCAGCTTAGAGGGGGGCCCGGCTAGCGGCGCCTACGAGCAGTACTTC. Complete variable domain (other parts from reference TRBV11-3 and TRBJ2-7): EAGVVQSPRYKIIEKKQPVAFWCNPISGHNTLYWYLQNLGQGPELLIRYENEEAVDDSQLPKDRFSAERLKGVDSTLKIQPAELGDSAVYLCASSLEGGPASGAYEQYFGPGTRLTVT.

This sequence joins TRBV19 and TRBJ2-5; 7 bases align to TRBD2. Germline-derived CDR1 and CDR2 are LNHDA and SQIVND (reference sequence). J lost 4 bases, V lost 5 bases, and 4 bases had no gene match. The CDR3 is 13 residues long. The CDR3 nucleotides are TGTGCCAGTAGTGCGGGAGCGGCAGAGACCCAGTACTTC. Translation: CASSAGAAETQYF.